This is a list of T cell receptor beta chains from one sample in a study of cytomegalovirus exposure and HLA in healthy donors. Measured with immunoSEQ multiplex PCR; TCRdb has only the in-frame clones, and not every one. The data hold under 200,000 clones, with around 80% observed a single time. The specimen sequenced was PBMCs. These receptors were obtained from a woman in her twenties or thirties in good health and CMV-seropositive. Both conserved end residues are part of each CDR3. A D gene is named only where the DNA matches it firmly. Rows may omit the clone size; those that give it use once, few, many or a size class.

CDR3 length	D gene	J gene	V gene	clone size	CDR3 DNA	CDR3 protein
19	TRBD2	TRBJ2-1	TRBV10-1	once	TGCGCCAGCAGTGAGGAGGGGACTAGCGGGGGGGCGACCTACAATGAGCAGTTCTTC	CASSEEGTSGGATYNEQFF
17	TRBD2	TRBJ2-3	TRBV19	few	TGTGCCAGTAGTTCCGGATTAGCGGGAGGCCACACAGATACGCAGTATTTT	CASSSGLAGGHTDTQYF
16	TRBD1	TRBJ2-1	TRBV4-3	-	TGCGCCAGCAGCCAAATCGGGACAGGGAGCTACAATGAGCAGTTCTTC	CASSQIGTGSYNEQFF
12	-	TRBJ2-3	TRBV6-5	few	TGTGCCAGCAGCAACTATGCAGATACGCAGTATTTT	CASSNYADTQYF
14	TRBD2	TRBJ2-1	TRBV7-9	-	TGTGCCAGCAGCTCTTCTAGCGGTTACAATGAGCAGTTCTTC	CASSSSSGYNEQFF
15	TRBD1	TRBJ1-1	TRBV5-1	-	TGCGCCAGCAGCACCGGACAGGGGCCCTCGACTGAAGCTTTCTTT	CASSTGQGPSTEAFF
16	-	TRBJ1-1	TRBV4-1	-	TGCGCCAGCAGCCAGGTTCCGGCAGGGGTGAACACTGAAGCTTTCTTT	CASSQVPAGVNTEAFF
15	-	TRBJ2-2	TRBV5-1	-	TGCGCCAGCAGCAACACCCCCCGATCCGCCGGGGAGCTGTTTTTT	CASSNTPRSAGELFF
18	TRBD2	TRBJ2-1	TRBV4-1	-	TGCGCCAGCAGCGTTCCTCGACTAGCGGGGGGGTCCTACAATGAGCAGTTCTTC	CASSVPRLAGGSYNEQFF
15	TRBD1	TRBJ2-1	TRBV29-1	-	TGCAGCGTTGTTGATGAGACAGGGGTAGAGAATGAGCAGTTCTTC	CSVVDETGVENEQFF
17	TRBD2	TRBJ2-7	TRBV4-2	-	TGTGCCAGCAGCCATCTATCCCCGAGCGGGGGTGTTTACGAGCAGTACTTC	CASSHLSPSGGVYEQYF
17	TRBD1	TRBJ2-7	TRBV4-2	-	TGTGCCAGCAGCCAAGATGGTCTAGAAGGGGGCCCTTACGAGCAGTACTTC	CASSQDGLEGGPYEQYF
16	-	TRBJ2-7	TRBV7-9	-	TGTGCCAGCAGTCTTACCGACGGGGGGCTCTCCAACGAGCAGTACTTC	CASSLTDGGLSNEQYF
13	-	TRBJ2-5	TRBV7-8	-	TGTGCCAGCTGTTCGAGTTACCAAGAGACCCAGTACTTC	CASCSSYQETQYF
22	TRBD2	TRBJ2-1	TRBV4-1	-	TGCGCCAGCAGCCAAGATGGCGGGAACATTTGGACTAGCGGGAGCTCCTACAATGAGCAGTTCTTC	CASSQDGGNIWTSGSSYNEQFF
13	TRBD1	TRBJ1-1	TRBV2	-	TGTGCCAGCGATCACAGGGGAGGAACTGAAGCTTTCTTT	CASDHRGGTEAFF
13	-	TRBJ2-5	TRBV13	-	TGTGCCAGCAGCTCCACGGCGGGCGAGACCCAGTACTTC	CASSSTAGETQYF
11	-	TRBJ2-1	TRBV5-6	-	TGTGCCAGCACTTGGGCGGGGGAGCAGTTCTTC	CASTWAGEQFF
17	TRBD1	TRBJ1-2	TRBV6-1	-	TGTGCCAGCAGTGGAGCCCCGTGGGACAGATCTGGGTATGGCTACACCTTC	CASSGAPWDRSGYGYTF
12	TRBD1	TRBJ1-2	TRBV19	-	TGTGCCACCCACAGGGGGACCTATGGCTACACCTTC	CATHRGTYGYTF
13	TRBD2	TRBJ2-7	TRBV2	-	TGTGCCAGCAGTGCTAGCGGGGGGGACGAGCAGTACTTC	CASSASGGDEQYF
14	-	TRBJ1-2	TRBV2	few	TGTGCCAGCAGTGAAGCTACAGGGATGTCAGGCTACACCTTC	CASSEATGMSGYTF
16	TRBD2	TRBJ2-5	TRBV5-1	once	TGCGCCAGCAGCTACAAAGCGGGAACAGTCCAAGAGACCCAGTACTTC	CASSYKAGTVQETQYF
14	TRBD1	TRBJ2-7	TRBV7-9	-	TGTGCCAGCAGCGGGACAGGGGCCCCGCGTGAGCAGTACTTC	CASSGTGAPREQYF
14	TRBD2	TRBJ2-4	TRBV27	once	TGTGCCAGCAGTTTACGGGGAGGGCCAAACATTCAGTACTTC	CASSLRGGPNIQYF
15	-	TRBJ1-4	TRBV11-2	-	TGTGCCAGCAGCCCCAACGCGGCAACTAATGAAAAACTGTTTTTT	CASSPNAATNEKLFF
13	TRBD1	TRBJ2-7	TRBV2	-	TGTGCCGTGCCGGGACAGGGGGAAACGGAGCAGTACTTC	CAVPGQGETEQYF
14	-	TRBJ2-1	TRBV7-9	-	TGTGCCAGCAGCTTAGTGTCCAGGGGTGGTGAGCAGTTCTTC	CASSLVSRGGEQFF
14	TRBD2	TRBJ2-1	TRBV27	-	TGTGCCAGCGGAGCGGGAGAGCTCTACAATGAGCAGTTCTTC	CASGAGELYNEQFF
15	-	TRBJ1-1	TRBV4-2	-	TGTGCCAGCAGCCAGGCCACAAGGGGTCAGCCTGAAGCTTTCTTT	CASSQATRGQPEAFF
14	TRBD1	TRBJ2-1	TRBV19	-	TGTGCCAGTAGGCCGGACAGGACCAGGGATGAGCAGTTCTTC	CASRPDRTRDEQFF
12	TRBD1	TRBJ1-1	TRBV5-6	-	TGTGCCAGCAGCCCCCGGAGGGGGCTGGCTTTCTTT	CASSPRRGLAFF
18	TRBD2	TRBJ2-3	TRBV4-2	-	TGTGCCAGCAGCCAAGAAACTAGCGGGGGGCCTCGCACAGATACGCAGTATTTT	CASSQETSGGPRTDTQYF
17	TRBD1	TRBJ1-1	TRBV7-9	-	TGTGCCAGCAGCTTCCCTGGACAGGGGGCTTGGAACACTGAAGCTTTCTTT	CASSFPGQGAWNTEAFF
15	TRBD2	TRBJ2-5	TRBV30	once	TGTGCCTGGAGGGGGACTAGCGGATCCCAAGAGACCCAGTACTTC	CAWRGTSGSQETQYF
14	-	TRBJ2-1	TRBV4-3	-	TGCGCCAGCAGCCAGTTGGGGGGTGGCAATGAGCAGTTCTTC	CASSQLGGGNEQFF
14	-	TRBJ2-1	TRBV7-9	-	TGTGCCAGCAGCTCCGGGACTTCAATGAATGAGCAGTTCTTC	CASSSGTSMNEQFF
13	-	TRBJ1-2	TRBV6-5	-	TGTGCCAGCAGTTACGTTAAAGGGACTTGGGACACCTTC	CASSYVKGTWDTF
16	TRBD1	TRBJ1-2	TRBV5-4	-	TGTGCCAGCAGCCACGCTAGGGACAGGACTAACTATGGCTACACCTTC	CASSHARDRTNYGYTF
14	-	TRBJ1-1	TRBV7-9	-	TGTGCCAGCAGCCCCCAGGACATGAACACTGAAGCTTTCTTT	CASSPQDMNTEAFF
13	-	TRBJ1-1	TRBV19	-	TGTGCCAGTAGTATTAGTCCGAACACTGAAGCTTTCTTT	CASSISPNTEAFF
16	TRBD1	TRBJ2-6	TRBV27	-	TGTGCCAGCAGATTGATTACAGGGGCAGGGGCCAACGTCCTGACTTTC	CASRLITGAGANVLTF
11	-	TRBJ2-2	TRBV29-1	-	TGCAGCGTTCTGAGGACCGGGGAGCTGTTTTTT	CSVLRTGELFF
11	-	TRBJ1-2	TRBV7-9	-	TGTGCCAGCAGCTTCCTACATGGCTACACCTTC	CASSFLHGYTF
15	TRBD1	TRBJ2-2	TRBV27	-	TGTGCCAGCAGCAACCGACAGGGGGGCACCGGGGAGCTGTTTTTT	CASSNRQGGTGELFF
12	-	TRBJ2-7	TRBV6-1	few	TGTGCCAGCAGTCCCACGGGGTACGAGCAGTACTTC	CASSPTGYEQYF
14	TRBD1	TRBJ1-1	TRBV7-9	-	TGTGCCAGCAGCTTAGCTATAGGGGGCTCTGAAGCTTTCTTT	CASSLAIGGSEAFF
15	-	TRBJ2-7	TRBV2	-	TGTGCCAGCAGTGACTTCGTAGCCGAACCCTACGAGCAGTACTTC	CASSDFVAEPYEQYF
14	TRBD1	TRBJ2-3	TRBV27	-	TGTGCCAGCAGTTTAACAGGGGGCTGGGATACGCAGTATTTT	CASSLTGGWDTQYF
13	-	TRBJ2-7	TRBV9	-	TGTGCCAGCAGCGTAGCTACATCGGGAGAGCAGTACTTC	CASSVATSGEQYF
18	-	TRBJ2-7	TRBV4-2	-	TGTGCCAGCAGCCAAGATTCCGTATCCAGCGGGCACCCCTACGAGCAGTACTTC	CASSQDSVSSGHPYEQYF
13	-	TRBJ2-7	TRBV29-1	-	TGCAGCGTCCTAGGGGGATTCTCCTACGAGCAGTACTTC	CSVLGGFSYEQYF